This section outlines one T cell receptor beta chain sequence together with its context. This clonotype has a count of ten or more. Its recognized antigen is unknown. Base quality data are lacking; no much larger clone is found one base away. A distance of 14 bases separates the germline ends of V and J, which lose 1 base and 4 bases respectively. The germline V gene (reference sequence) yields LNHNV for CDR1 and YYDKDF for CDR2. The CDR3 spans 15 residues, from the cysteine through the phenylalanine. Just the 45-base CDR3 DNA is kept, in frame starting at base 1. The data are from a study of T cells after yellow fever vaccination (dated by TCRdb to the late 2010s). A note on the overall study: The SMART-Seq v4 Ultra Low Input RNA kit was used to prepare libraries from fractions with low cell numbers. Blood samples were taken at several timepoints before and after primary and secondary immunization, and bulk PBMC replicates and cell subsets were isolated. Two healthy male donors, one aged 18 to 30 and one aged 30 to 40 years, made up the cohort. To follow T-cell clones before and after both primary and booster YFV17D yellow fever vaccination, bulk TCR alpha and beta repertoires underwent longitudinal sequencing. Broad study findings and their caveats: Because the study included only two donors, the extent to which the findings can be generalized is limited. Most clones expanded after primary vaccination were re-detected after the booster (about 95% of CD4 and around 86% of CD8), suggesting broad memory maintenance. FACS-sorted repertoires could contain abundant contaminating clonotypes from the bulk population, so computational filtering was required. A small fraction of clonotypes appeared in both the CD4 and CD8 compartments, likely as a result of convergent recombination. The secondary T-cell response was weaker than the primary response but faster, peaking on day 5 instead of day 15.

TCR cDNA was synthesized by 5'RACE template switching, through which a universal primer site and unique molecular identifiers were introduced. cDNA synthesis was primed from both the TCR alpha and TCR beta constant segments. Library amplification used two PCR steps, and the second PCR step added sample barcodes and sequencing adapters. Sequencing of the libraries was done on either Illumina HiSeq 2500 (2x100 bp) or NovaSeq (2x150 bp). On the authors' methods: MIGEC handled demultiplexing of reads and collapsing into UMI consensus sequences, while MiXCR performed V(D)J alignment. Clonotypes responding to the vaccine were identified with edgeR on replicate PBMC samples, with the criteria of FDR below 0.01 and a log2 fold change above 5 up to day 15. Each bulk clonotype received a CD4 or CD8 identity based on whether the sequenced CD4 or CD8 repertoire contained that clonotype at higher abundance. TCRdb itself trimmed the public reads at Q25 with fastp, ran MiXCR and retained productive beta chains. Rows are combined by CDR3 protein, so each entry shows the most common genes and DNA. These V and J calls derive from TCRdb rather than the authors' analysis. This sample comprises tens of thousands of distinct CDR3 sequences, 6.5% to 9% of them detected only once. Together, the top ten hold 30% to 45% of the sample.

The treatment or condition label here, explained by the study, means: live attenuated yellow fever vaccine strain. PBMCs were isolated from peripheral blood using a standard Ficoll-Paque protocol. Dynabeads CD4 and CD8 positive selection kits were used to isolate CD4 and CD8 T-cell fractions. TriZol was used to extract RNA from bulk PBMCs, CD4 and CD8 fractions, and dextramer-positive and dextramer-negative fractions. This specimen was CD8+ T cells sorted from PBMCs, taken 15 days after the yellow fever booster vaccination. The V and J segments used are TRBV15 and TRBJ2-7, with a tentative D gene TRBD1 over 8 matching bases. This receptor was identified in a man aged 25 to 40 who received the YFV17D yellow fever vaccine. Here the CDR3 is given as CATSRAGQGLYEQYF. The DNA sequence is given as TGTGCCACCAGCAGAGCCGGACAGGGACTATACGAGCAGTACTTC.